Below, 11 T cell receptor beta chains from the same sample are listed, as sequenced in a study of chemoradiotherapy in HPV16-positive cancers. Generated by immunoSEQ multiplex PCR, the TCRdb table keeps only in-frame clones and is missing some. The table has approximately 9,300 clones, 91% seen once. Sequencing used blood, obtained from a patient who underwent chemoradiotherapy. Receptors originate from a human donor with HPV-associated anogenital cancer.

The rearrangement uses TRBV6-5 and TRBJ1-2, with 7 positions matching TRBD1. The CDR3 totals 14 residues. V shed 6 bases and J 2 bases; nucleotides not matched to a gene: 6. Germline values: CDR1 MNHEY, CDR2 SVGAGI. This chain's CDR3 is CASSSETGNYGYTF. The DNA of the CDR3 is TGTGCCAGCAGCTCTGAGACAGGGAACTATGGCTACACCTTC.

The table lists this clone with a count of one. The chain couples TRBV2 to TRBJ2-1; D not certain. The germline CDR1 and CDR2 sequences are SNHLY and FYNNEI. The CDR3 totals 11 residues. Trimming removed 8 bases at V and 10 bases at J, with 12 bases between. For the CDR3, the DNA is TGTGCCAGCTCTTACTACTCCGAGCAGTTCTTC. This sequence encodes CASSYYSEQFF.

The rearrangement joins TRBV19 to TRBJ1-2; D possibly corresponds to TRBD1 (5 bases). Trimming took off 3 bases at V and 7 bases at J, with 12 bases between the two ends. Germline V gives CDR1 LNHDA, CDR2 SQIVND (reference sequence). This CDR3 is built from 13 residues. The CDR3 nucleotides are TGTGCCAGTAGTATTGGGGGAAGTTTTGGCTACACCTTC. It translates to CASSIGGSFGYTF.

CDR3: CASSLTGANTGELFF. CDR3 bases: TGTGCCAGCAGCCTTACAGGGGCGAACACCGGGGAGCTGTTTTTT. The chain couples TRBV7-2 to TRBJ2-2, with TRBD1 identical over 7 bases. Losses at the gene ends were 5 bases for V and 0 bases for J; bases not matched to a gene: 3. The CDR3 length is 15 residues. Germline V lookup: CDR1 SGHTA, CDR2 FQGNSA. The full variable domain, rest sourced from reference TRBV7-2 and TRBJ2-2, is GAGVSQSPSNKVTEKGKDVELRCDPISGHTALYWYRQSLGQGLEFLIYFQGNSAPDKSGLPSDRFSAERTGGSVSTLTIQRTQQEDSAVYLCASSLTGANTGELFFGEGSRLTVL.

The chain carries TRBV7-9 and TRBJ2-2; weak D call: TRBD1 (6 bases). The CDR3 loop spans 16 amino acids. Germline V gene data show CDR1 as SEHNR and CDR2 as FQNEAQ (reference sequence). V was pared by 5 bases and J by 2 bases, with 15 bases between. The chain's CDR3 is CASSLDSSTNTGELFF. The CDR3 DNA is TGTGCCAGCAGCCTGGACAGCTCCACAAACACCGGGGAGCTGTTTTTT.

V gene TRBV12-5 combines with J gene TRBJ2-1; no firm D call. CDR1 is LGHNT and CDR2 is FRNRAP in the germline V gene. The CDR3 has 14 residues. For the CDR3, the DNA is TGTGCCAACTCCGAGAGCAGTACGTACAATGAGCAGTTCTTC. Its translation: CANSESSTYNEQFF.

The rearrangement links TRBV5-4 to TRBJ2-3, with 11 bases lining up with TRBD2. Germline trimming cut 1 base from V and 5 bases from J; bases unmatched to any gene: 9. Germline loops: CDR1 SGHNT, CDR2 YYREEE (reference sequence). This CDR3 comprises 17 residues. CDR3 in DNA: TGTGCCAGCAGCTTGAAATTAGCGGGGGGGCCGGTAGATACGCAGTATTTT. This gives the protein CASSLKLAGGPVDTQYF.

The J gene is TRBJ2-2, the V gene TRBV7-6; TRBD1 or TRBD2 may be the D gene (7 bases each). Germline V gene lookup returns CDR1 SGHVS and CDR2 FNYEAQ. This CDR3 has 15 amino acids. The ends were cut back, 4 bases at V and 4 bases at J, with 13 bases in the middle. The CDR3 spells CASSYRGGGTGELFF. Written as DNA, the CDR3 is TGTGCCAGCAGCTACAGGGGAGGGGGCACCGGGGAGCTGTTTTTT. The complete variable domain, with remaining parts taken from reference TRBV7-6 and TRBJ2-2, reads GAGVSQSPRYKVTKRGQDVALRCDPISGHVSLYWYRQALGQGPEFLTYFNYEAQQDKSGLPNDRFSAERPEGSISTLTIQRTEQRDSAMYRCASSYRGGGTGELFFGEGSRLTVL.

V usage is TRBV5-6 and J usage is TRBJ2-7; the D gene is possibly TRBD1 (6 bases). The CDR3 contains 15 residues. Germline loops: CDR1 SGHDT, CDR2 YYEEEE. Trimming removed 4 bases from V and 0 bases from J, with 14 bases in between. The CDR3 spells CASSGTGTNSYEQYF. In nucleotides, the CDR3 is TGTGCCAGCAGCGGTACAGGGACCAACTCCTACGAGCAGTACTTC.

The chain links TRBV5-1 to TRBJ2-7, with 8 bases aligning to TRBD1. V lost 4 bases and J lost 2; bases outside the gene matches: 8. CDR3 length equals 15 residues. The germline V gene encodes CDR1 SGHRS and CDR2 YFSETQ. CDR3 sequence reads: CASSMGTGLAYEQYV. In DNA form, the CDR3 reads TGCGCCAGCAGCATGGGGACAGGTCTTGCCTACGAGCAGTACGTC.

The rearrangement uses TRBV4-1 and TRBJ1-2; no clear D. The CDR3 covers 14 residues. Germline V gene lookup returns CDR1 MGHRA and CDR2 YSYEKL. Trimming pared 0 bases from V and 4 bases from J, leaving 9 bases between. The CDR3 DNA sequence: TGCGCCAGCAGCCAAGAAGGGCAGAGCTATGGCTACACCTTC. It translates to CASSQEGQSYGYTF.